Each of the 25 T cell receptor beta chains below was sequenced from the same sample in a study of blood T cell repertoires in COVID-19. The repertoire was sequenced with immunoSEQ multiplex PCR; TCRdb's copy has only in-frame clones and lacks some. The sample consists of over 400,000 clones, around 86% of them appearing once. Specimen: peripheral blood. These receptors came from a woman in her twenties or thirties with active or convalescent COVID-19.

This clone was recorded only once. The chain links TRBV6-6 to TRBJ2-3; TRBD1 is a possible D gene (5 bases). V lost 4 bases, J lost 0 bases, and 14 bases lay in between. The CDR3 loop spans 16 amino acids. Germline V lookup: CDR1 MNHNY, CDR2 SVGAGI (reference sequence). CDR3 sequence: CASSFGHIKSTDTQYF. The CDR3 DNA is TGTGCCAGCAGTTTCGGACACATCAAAAGCACAGATACGCAGTATTTT.

The CDR3 sequence: CASSLAMDRVQETQYF. As DNA, the CDR3 is TGTGCCAGCAGCTTAGCGATGGACAGAGTACAAGAGACCCAGTACTTC. This chain uses TRBV7-8 with TRBJ2-5, with D perhaps TRBD1 (6 bases). The V end lost 0 bases, the J end lost 2 bases, and 13 bases lay between the germline ends. The CDR3 runs 16 residues. Looked up from germline, CDR1 is SGHVS and CDR2 is FQNEAQ.

A remark on this clone: Other DNA sequences in this sample translate to the same CDR3. The chain carries TRBV5-1 and TRBJ1-2; D may be TRBD1 (6 bases). Germline CDR1 SGHRS, CDR2 YFSETQ. This CDR3 comprises 13 residues. Deletions cut 5 bases from V and 4 bases from J, with 12 bases between. DNA of the CDR3: TGCGCCAGCAGTCAAACAGGGAGCTATGGCTACACCTTC. It encodes CASSQTGSYGYTF.

V and J are TRBV3-1 (or the pseudogene TRBV3-2) and TRBJ2-3; D is possibly TRBD2 (6 bases). The V end lost 4 bases, the J end lost 2 bases, and 16 bases lay between the germline ends. CDR1 LGHDT and CDR2 YNNKEL come from the germline V gene (reference sequence). CDR3 length: 16 residues. The CDR3 loop is CASSRAGGSSTDTQYF. The CDR3 nucleotides are TGTGCCAGCAGCCGGGCCGGGGGATCCTCCACAGATACGCAGTATTTT.

This clone was detected once. This chain's CDR3 is CASSLGTSGRALADTQYF. CDR3 coding DNA: TGCGCCAGCAGCTTGGGTACTAGCGGGAGGGCCTTGGCAGATACGCAGTATTTT. The chain links TRBV5-1 to TRBJ2-3; 13 bases line up with TRBD2. From germline, CDR1 is SGHRS and CDR2 YFSETQ. The CDR3 has 18 residues. V trimming: 0 bases; J trimming: 4 bases; junction bases outside the gene matches: 8. The variable domain in full, with the rest retrieved from reference TRBV5-1 and TRBJ2-3, is KAGVTQTPRYLIKTRGQQVTLSCSPISGHRSVSWYQQTPGQGLQFLFEYFSETQRNKGNFPGRFSGRQFSNSRSEMNVSTLELGDSALYLCASSLGTSGRALADTQYFGPGTRLTVL.

V gene TRBV12-2 combines with J gene TRBJ2-1; TRBD2 reflects the table's D call only, with no check against the DNA. TRBV12-2 is classified as a pseudogene. The CDR3 runs to 15 residues. CDR3 region: CASRPQGRAYNEQFF. The CDR3 nucleotides read TGTGCAAGTCGGCCTCAGGGGAGGGCCTACAATGAGCAGTTCTTC.

Many counts were recorded for this clone. The chain combines TRBV6-6 with TRBJ2-7; 8 bases are shared with TRBD1. Germline-derived CDR1 and CDR2 are MNHNY and SVGAGI (reference sequence). This CDR3 region has 15 residues. V lost 6 bases, J lost 2 bases, and 9 bases stayed unmatched. The CDR3 sequence is CASRPQDRVTYEQYF. The CDR3 DNA is TGTGCCAGCAGACCGCAGGACAGGGTAACCTACGAGCAGTACTTC.

This clone was counted only a few times. V is TRBV19 and J is TRBJ1-2; weak D call: TRBD1 (6 bases). Trimming stripped 1 base from V and 5 bases from J, with 11 bases between. The CDR3 covers 14 residues. CDR1 LNHDA and CDR2 SQIVND come from the germline V gene (reference sequence). This CDR3 is CASSIGQAAYGYTF. As DNA, the CDR3 is TGTGCCAGTAGTATAGGACAGGCGGCATATGGCTACACCTTC.

The gene calls are TRBV6-5 and TRBJ2-6; D unclear. The V end was cut by 6 bases, the J end by 2 bases, with 11 bases between. This CDR3 comprises 15 residues. Germline V gives CDR1 MNHEY, CDR2 SVGAGI. The CDR3 DNA is TGTGCCAGCAGCGAGACACCGACTGGGGCCAACGTCCTGACTTTC. Translating it yields CASSETPTGANVLTF.

This clone showed up just once. The V gene is TRBV7-2, the J gene TRBJ1-5; 7 bases are shared with TRBD1. Looked up from germline, CDR1 is SGHTA and CDR2 is FQGNSA. CDR3 length: 15 amino acids. J lost 3 bases, V lost 5 bases, and 7 bases had no gene match. Here the CDR3 reads CASSPTGQNNQPQHF. The DNA for the CDR3 is TGTGCCAGCAGCCCTACGGGACAGAACAATCAGCCCCAGCATTTT.

This clone was seen only once. The chain couples TRBV3-1 (or the pseudogene TRBV3-2) to TRBJ2-5, with 8 bases fitting TRBD2. The CDR3 consists of 15 residues. Germline V gene sequence: CDR1 LGHDT, CDR2 YNNKEL (reference sequence). After removal of 1 base from V and 5 bases from J, the junction contained 6 bases not matched to a gene. The chain's CDR3 is CASSQGPGGAETQYF. As DNA, the CDR3 is TGTGCCAGCAGCCAAGGTCCGGGGGGGGCCGAGACCCAGTACTTC.

J is TRBJ1-1 and V is TRBV4-1; a possible D gene is TRBD1 (5 bases). Trimming stripped 0 bases from V and 4 bases from J, with 12 bases between. Per the germline V gene, CDR1 is MGHRA and CDR2 is YSYEKL. The CDR3 spans 15 residues. CDR3 in amino acids: CASSQDPGLVTEAFF. CDR3 DNA: TGCGCCAGCAGCCAAGATCCGGGACTTGTCACTGAAGCTTTCTTT.

CDR3 in DNA: TGTGCCAGCAGTCGCCCGGCGGACTATGGCTACACCTTC. It specifies CASSRPADYGYTF. This chain connects TRBV6-1 to TRBJ1-2; unclear D gene. The CDR3 loop spans 13 amino acids. Germline CDR1 is MNHNS and CDR2 is SASEGT. The V end lost 5 bases, the J end lost 3 bases, and 10 bases lay between the germline ends.

The J gene is TRBJ1-3, the V gene TRBV6-5; 10 nucleotides line up with TRBD1. The V segment lost 7 bases and the J segment 4 bases; nucleotides outside the gene matches: 7. Per germline, CDR1 MNHEY and CDR2 SVGAGI. The CDR3 extends over 15 amino acids. CDR3: CASTWDRGSGNTIYF. CDR3 nucleotide sequence: TGTGCCAGCACCTGGGACAGGGGCTCCGGAAACACCATATATTTT.

The chain has TRBV18 and TRBJ2-3; 8 bases agree with TRBD1. CDR3 length equals 16 residues. Germline V gene sequence: CDR1 KGHSH, CDR2 LQKENI. The V and J ends lost 2 bases and 0 bases, in that order; junction bases with no gene match: 4. The CDR3 DNA sequence: TGTGCCAGCTCACCAAAACAGGGGGTGAGCACAGATACGCAGTATTTT. Translating it yields CASSPKQGVSTDTQYF.

The count of this clone is one. The chain employs TRBV7-8 and TRBJ1-4, with 8 bases aligning to TRBD1. Germline values: CDR1 SGHVS, CDR2 FQNEAQ. The CDR3 is 17 amino acids. Unmatched junction bases numbered 11, after V lost 0 bases and J lost 8 bases. Here the CDR3 DNA reads TGTGCCAGCAGCTTAGCGGGGCCGGGACAGGAAGGAGAAAAACTGTTTTTT. It codes for CASSLAGPGQEGEKLFF.

V is TRBV6-2 or TRBV6-3 and J is TRBJ1-1; weak D call: TRBD1 (6 bases). V was cut by 0 bases and J by 4 bases, with 12 bases left in between. Per the germline V gene, CDR1 is MNHEY and CDR2 is SVGEGT. The CDR3 totals 15 residues. The CDR3 coding sequence is TGTGCCAGCAGTTACTCCGGCAGGGGTGTCACTGAAGCTTTCTTT. Translated, it gives CASSYSGRGVTEAFF.

The chain has TRBV2 and TRBJ2-7; 10 bases fit TRBD2. The CDR3 totals 14 residues. V trimming: 4 bases; J trimming: 4 bases; junction bases outside the gene matches: 4. Germline V lookup: CDR1 SNHLY, CDR2 FYNNEI. CDR3 DNA: TGTGCCAGCAGTGGGGAACTAGCGGGATACGAGCAGTACTTC. Amino acid sequence: CASSGELAGYEQYF.

A remark on this clone: Other DNA sequences from this sample encode an identical CDR3 as well. The V gene is TRBV5-1, the J gene TRBJ1-6, with 9 bases identical to TRBD1. The CDR3 length is 14 residues. The germline CDR1 and CDR2 sequences are SGHRS and YFSETQ. The junction had 0 bases not matched to a gene; V was cut back by 0 bases and J by 8 bases. The CDR3 DNA reads TGCGCCAGCAGCTTGGGACAGGGGGATTCACCCCTCCACTTT. Its translation is CASSLGQGDSPLHF.

The chain employs TRBV19 and TRBJ2-7; no clear D. This CDR3 region has 15 residues. Germline CDR1 reads LNHDA; CDR2 reads SQIVND (reference sequence). V dropped 2 bases and J dropped 3 bases, with 14 bases sitting between them. The CDR3 bases are TGTGCCAGTAGTATAAACCCGACACCCATCTACGAGCAGTACTTC. It translates to CASSINPTPIYEQYF.

V gene TRBV29-1 combines with J gene TRBJ1-3; unclear D gene. Germline-derived CDR1 and CDR2 are SQVTM and ANQGSEA. V lost 3 bases, J lost 4 bases, and 7 bases lay in between. The CDR3 spans 12 residues. The CDR3 protein is CSVEHSGNTIYF. CDR3 nucleotides: TGCAGCGTTGAGCACAGCGGAAACACCATATATTTT.

V is TRBV5-4 and J is TRBJ2-2; 10 bases fit TRBD2. Germline V gives CDR1 SGHNT, CDR2 YYREEE (reference sequence). The CDR3 runs 18 residues. Trimming cost V 0 bases and J 0 bases; bases outside gene matches: 5. For the CDR3, the DNA is TGTGCCAGCAGCTTGGGGACTAGCGGCCTTCCGAACACCGGGGAGCTGTTTTTT. Protein: CASSLGTSGLPNTGELFF.

The chain uses TRBV6-6 and TRBJ2-1, with D maybe TRBD1 (6 bases). The CDR3 runs 16 residues. The V gene's germline CDR1 is MNHNY and CDR2 SVGAGI (reference sequence). With 0 bases removed from V and 0 bases from J, the gap between germline ends came to 9 bases. This CDR3 is CASSYSMGASYNEQFF. The CDR3 region has the DNA TGTGCCAGCAGTTACTCGATGGGGGCCTCCTACAATGAGCAGTTCTTC.

V and J are TRBV6-5 and TRBJ2-3; 10 bases fit TRBD1. V lost 4 bases, J lost 4 bases, and 8 bases stayed unmatched. The CDR3 loop spans 16 amino acids. Germline V gene lookup returns CDR1 MNHEY and CDR2 SVGAGI. The CDR3 bases are TGTGCCAGCAGTTCAAAATCGACAGGGGGCGCAGATACGCAGTATTTT. Its translation is CASSSKSTGGADTQYF.

V is TRBV28 and J is TRBJ2-2, with TRBD2 matching 7 bases. The V gene's germline CDR1 is MDHEN and CDR2 SYDVKM. The ends lost 5 bases at V and 4 bases at J; junction bases unmatched: 7. The CDR3 extends over 15 amino acids. CDR3 nucleotide sequence: TGTGCCAGCAGTGGAGCGGGACCCAGCACCGGGGAGCTGTTTTTT. Amino acids: CASSGAGPSTGELFF.